The entry that follows covers one TCR beta chain sequence. Assay: immunoSEQ multiplex PCR; the TCRdb copy retains only in-frame clones and omits some. The profile shows some 56,000 clones, about 82% of them singletons. The data belong to a study of blood T cell repertoires in COVID-19. Study-level information: Sample material is recorded as cDNA or gDNA derived from T cells, B-cell-depleted T cells, or PBMCs.

The CDR3 is 15 residues long. After removal of 6 bases from V and 5 bases from J, the junction contained 8 bases not matched to a gene. CDR1 and CDR2 from the germline V gene are MNHEY and SVGAGI. This receptor was identified in a woman of 80 years or more with acute or convalescent COVID-19. The sequencing sample was made of peripheral blood. This chain joins TRBV6-5 and TRBJ2-2; 8 positions agree with TRBD2. CDR3 in DNA: TGTGCCAGCAGCCTAGCGGGCCTTCTTACCGGGGAGCTGTTTTTT. Residues: CASSLAGLLTGELFF.